This entry is about one TCR beta chain. Its antigen is unknown. As for the donors, each was a healthy bone marrow donor. The V gene's germline CDR1 is SGHTA and CDR2 FQGTGA. The CDR3 consists of 15 residues. V lost 4 bases, J lost 0 bases, and 10 bases lay in between. The sample belongs to a study of cytomegalovirus exposure and HLA in healthy donors. Study-wide points: Reportedly, cytomegalovirus status was diagnosed with high sensitivity and specificity. Later analysis associated a missense DCLRE1C variant with TCR beta V- and J-gene trimming.

PCR primers comprised 60 Vbeta and 13 Jbeta primers. Method: immunoSEQ multiplex PCR; TCRdb's copy keeps in-frame clones and lacks some. The sample gives about 130,000 clones, 60% to 80% of which show up once; 3.3% is in the top ten. The sample comprised PBMCs. This chain joins TRBV7-3 and TRBJ2-1; maybe TRBD2 (5 bases). The sequence derives from a woman between 45 and 65 years old in good health and CMV-seronegative. The CDR3 loop reads CASSSSSSSYNEQFF. The CDR3 coding sequence is TGTGCCAGCAGCTCTAGCTCTAGCTCCTACAATGAGCAGTTCTTC.